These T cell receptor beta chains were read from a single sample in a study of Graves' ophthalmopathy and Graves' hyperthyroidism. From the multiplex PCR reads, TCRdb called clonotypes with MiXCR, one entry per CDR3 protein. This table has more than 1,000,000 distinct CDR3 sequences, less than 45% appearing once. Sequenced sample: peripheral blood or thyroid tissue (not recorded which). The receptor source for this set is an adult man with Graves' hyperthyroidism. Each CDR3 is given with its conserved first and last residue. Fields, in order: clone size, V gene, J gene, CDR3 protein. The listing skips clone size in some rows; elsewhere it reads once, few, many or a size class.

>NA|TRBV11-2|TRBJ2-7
CASSLNRESYEQYF
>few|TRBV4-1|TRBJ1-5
CASSYRQSNQPQHF
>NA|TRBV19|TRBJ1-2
CASSTATGTPGYTF
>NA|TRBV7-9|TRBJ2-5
CAGSLRSGEGWYQETQYF
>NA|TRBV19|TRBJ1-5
CASSPDSLRGETQYFNQHF
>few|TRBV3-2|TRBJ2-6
CASSQKGSGANVLTF
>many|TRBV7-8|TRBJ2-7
CASSFKGTAFYEQYF
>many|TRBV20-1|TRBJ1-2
CSARDRTGGNYGYTF
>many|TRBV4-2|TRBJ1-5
CASSQDTRYQPQHF
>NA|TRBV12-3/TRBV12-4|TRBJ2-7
CASSSIAGTSYEQYF
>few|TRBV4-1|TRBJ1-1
CASSQVGTENTEAFF
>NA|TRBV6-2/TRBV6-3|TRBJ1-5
CASSYPPGTARSNQPQHF
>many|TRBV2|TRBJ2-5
CASRRTSGRWETQYF
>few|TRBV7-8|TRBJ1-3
CASSPNTIYF
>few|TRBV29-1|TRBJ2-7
CSRGGSSGEQYF
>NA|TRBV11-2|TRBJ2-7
CASRTGGPYEQYF
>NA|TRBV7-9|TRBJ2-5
CASSLGTSGEGVETQYF
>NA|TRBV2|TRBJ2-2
CASSRPPVTGELFF
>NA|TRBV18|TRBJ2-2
CASSPLSGRPGELFF
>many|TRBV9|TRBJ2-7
CASSDKLGLEQYF
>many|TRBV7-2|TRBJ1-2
CASSPRKGGYGYTF
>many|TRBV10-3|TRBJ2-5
CAVALVQETQYF
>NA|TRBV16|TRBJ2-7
CASSQSRASYEQYF
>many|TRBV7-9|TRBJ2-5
CASSRERAGDLLTQYF
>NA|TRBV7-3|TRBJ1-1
CARDEGNTEAFF
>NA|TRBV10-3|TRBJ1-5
CASDTLTGGNQPQHF
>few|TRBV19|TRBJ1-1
CASRYKTNTEAFF